This passage covers 8 T cell receptor beta chains from one sample sequenced in a study of siplizumab effects on memory and regulatory T cells. TCRdb keeps only in-frame clones here, not all; method: immunoSEQ multiplex PCR. The sample lists tens of thousands of clones, 94% occurring once. Sequencing was performed on non-Treg CD4+ T cells sorted from blood. These receptor sequences come from a human donor in good health.

V is TRBV9 and J is TRBJ2-1; D perhaps matches TRBD2 (5 bases). The CDR3 runs to 15 residues. Germline lookup yields CDR1 SGDLS and CDR2 YYNGEE. Between the trimmed V and J ends, which lost 0 bases and 8 bases, there was a span of 15 bases. CDR3 residues: CASSVAFSAIYEQFF. In DNA form, the CDR3 reads TGTGCCAGCAGCGTAGCTTTTAGCGCGATTTATGAGCAGTTCTTC.

This clone was picked up a small number of times. This chain joins TRBV19 and TRBJ1-5; unclear D gene. Germline-derived CDR1 and CDR2 are LNHDA and SQIVND (reference sequence). This CDR3 contains 13 residues. Trimming pared 3 bases from V and 9 bases from J, leaving 12 bases between. The CDR3 reads CASSMDYSWPQHF. In nucleotides, the CDR3 is TGTGCCAGTAGTATGGATTATTCATGGCCCCAGCATTTT. Drawing the rest from reference TRBV19 and TRBJ1-5, the complete variable domain is DGGITQSPKYLFRKEGQNVTLSCEQNLNHDAMYWYRQDPGQGLRLIYYSQIVNDFQKGDIAEGYSVSREKKESFPLTVTSAQKNPTAFYLCASSMDYSWPQHFGDGTRLSIL.

The chain has TRBV12-5 and TRBJ1-5; 9 bases are shared with TRBD1. The V gene's germline CDR1 is LGHNT and CDR2 FRNRAP. The CDR3 length is 14 residues. The J segment lost 9 bases and the V segment lost 5 bases, leaving 8 bases of the junction unmatched. CDR3 protein: CASGEDRGRRPQHF. CDR3 sequence (DNA): TGTGCTAGTGGTGAGGACAGGGGACGGAGGCCCCAGCATTTT. The full variable domain, completed using reference TRBV12-5 and TRBJ1-5, is DARVTQTPRHKVTEMGQEVTMRCQPILGHNTVFWYRQTMMQGLELLAYFRNRAPLDDSGMPKDRFSAEMPDATLATLKIQPSEPRDSAVYFCASGEDRGRRPQHFGDGTRLSIL.

This clone was recorded only once. This chain joins TRBV11-2 and TRBJ1-1; D not certain. CDR1 is SGHAT, CDR2 FQNNGV, per germline. Trimming cost V 7 bases and J 7 bases, with 16 bases left between them. The CDR3 is made up of 13 amino acids. DNA for the CDR3: TGTGCCAGCACGACTCGGGGTGCAGTTGAAGCTTTCTTT. Its translation: CASTTRGAVEAFF.

This clone was seen once. The rearrangement joins TRBV6-6 to TRBJ1-5; D is ambiguous. Germline assignment: CDR1 MNHNY and CDR2 SVGAGI (reference sequence). The CDR3 length is 15 residues. V dropped 4 bases and J dropped 4 bases, with 14 bases sitting between them. Written as DNA, the CDR3 is TGTGCCAGCAGTTCGACAATTATAGCAAATCAGCCCCAGCATTTT. Residues: CASSSTIIANQPQHF.

J is TRBJ1-2 and V is TRBV11-3, with no clear D. Between the trimmed V and J ends, which lost 5 bases and 7 bases, there was a span of 14 bases. In germline, CDR1 is SGHNT, CDR2 YENEEA. The CDR3 runs to 13 residues. The CDR3 spells CASSRLVSSGYTF. DNA for the CDR3: TGTGCCAGCAGCCGCTTAGTATCATCTGGCTACACCTTC.

This chain connects TRBV30 to TRBJ2-7, with D unresolved. The germline CDR1 and CDR2 sequences are GTSNPN and SVGIG (reference sequence). The CDR3 spans 16 residues. V lost 0 bases, J lost 2 bases, and 17 bases lay in between. The CDR3 bases are TGTGCCTGGAGTGTACAGTTGGTACTCTCGCCCTACGAGCAGTACTTC. It codes for CAWSVQLVLSPYEQYF.

The V and J genes are TRBV11-3 and TRBJ1-4, with a possible D match to TRBD1 (5 bases). Germline lookup yields CDR1 SGHNT and CDR2 YENEEA. The length of the CDR3 is 14 residues. V was pared by 5 bases and J by 4 bases, with 11 bases between. CDR3 sequence reads: CASSETGNNEKLFF. CDR3 DNA: TGTGCCAGCAGCGAAACAGGCAATAATGAAAAACTGTTTTTT.